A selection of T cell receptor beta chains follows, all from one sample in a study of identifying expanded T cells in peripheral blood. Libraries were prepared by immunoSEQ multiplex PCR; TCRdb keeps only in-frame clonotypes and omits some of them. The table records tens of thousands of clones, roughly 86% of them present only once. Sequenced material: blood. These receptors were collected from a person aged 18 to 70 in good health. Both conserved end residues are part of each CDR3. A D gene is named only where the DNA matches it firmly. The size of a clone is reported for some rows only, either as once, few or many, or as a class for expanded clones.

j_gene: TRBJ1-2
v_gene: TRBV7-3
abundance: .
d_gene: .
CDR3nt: TGTGCCAGCAGCTCCAATCCAAACCACAGAAATGGCTACACCTTC
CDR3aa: CASSSNPNHRNGYTF

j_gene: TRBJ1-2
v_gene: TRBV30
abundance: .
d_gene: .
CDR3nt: TGTGCCTGCCCGCCGGACAGTAACTATGGCTACACCTTC
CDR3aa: CACPPDSNYGYTF

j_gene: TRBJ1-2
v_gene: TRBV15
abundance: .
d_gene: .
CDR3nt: TGTGCCACCAGCAGCCCCGACAGTAATCACTATGGCTACACCTTC
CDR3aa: CATSSPDSNHYGYTF

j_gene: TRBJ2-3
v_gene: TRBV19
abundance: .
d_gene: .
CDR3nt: TGTGCCAGTAGTATGGGCTCTAGCACAGATACGCAGTATTTT
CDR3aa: CASSMGSSTDTQYF

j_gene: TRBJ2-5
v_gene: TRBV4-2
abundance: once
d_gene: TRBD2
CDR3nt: TGTGCCAGCAGCCCCACGACTAGCGGGAGTGCGGGGGAGACCCAGTACTTC
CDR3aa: CASSPTTSGSAGETQYF

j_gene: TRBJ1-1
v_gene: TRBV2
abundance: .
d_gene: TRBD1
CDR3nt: TGTGCCAGCAGCGCGTCGAGGGGGCAGAGTGAAGCTTTCTTT
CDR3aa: CASSASRGQSEAFF

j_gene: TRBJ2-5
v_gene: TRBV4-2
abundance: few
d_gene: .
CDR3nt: TGTGCCAGCAGCCAAGATGAACAGGCTTGGGAGACCCAGTACTTC
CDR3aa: CASSQDEQAWETQYF

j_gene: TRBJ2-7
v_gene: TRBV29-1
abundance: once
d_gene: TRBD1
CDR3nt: TGCAGCGTAGAAGGGGGGATGACAGGGGCCTACGAGCAGTACTTC
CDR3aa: CSVEGGMTGAYEQYF

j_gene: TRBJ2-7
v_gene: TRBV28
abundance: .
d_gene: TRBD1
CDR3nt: TGTGCCAGCAGTTTAAGGCAGGGGGACTACGAGCAGTACTTC
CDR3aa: CASSLRQGDYEQYF

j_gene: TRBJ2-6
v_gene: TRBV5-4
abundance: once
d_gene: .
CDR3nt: TGTGCCAGCAGCTTGGCGCTAACCTCTGGGGCCAACGTCCTGACTTTC
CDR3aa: CASSLALTSGANVLTF

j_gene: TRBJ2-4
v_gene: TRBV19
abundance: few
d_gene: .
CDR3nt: TGTGCCAGTAGTGTCCCCGCGGAGGTAGCCAAAAACATTCAGTACTTC
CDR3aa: CASSVPAEVAKNIQYF

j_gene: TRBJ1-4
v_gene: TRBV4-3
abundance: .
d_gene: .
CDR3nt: TGCGCCAGCAGCCAAGATCCGTCCGCGGAAAAACTGTTTTTT
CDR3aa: CASSQDPSAEKLFF

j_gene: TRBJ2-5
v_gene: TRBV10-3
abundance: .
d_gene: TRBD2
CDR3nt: TGTGCCATCAGTGAGTCCGGCGGGAGGGCAGAGACCCAGTACTTC
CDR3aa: CAISESGGRAETQYF

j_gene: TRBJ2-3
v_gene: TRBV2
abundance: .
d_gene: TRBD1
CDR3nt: TGTGCCAGCGTATGGCAGGGGGCGGATACGCAGTATTTT
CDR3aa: CASVWQGADTQYF

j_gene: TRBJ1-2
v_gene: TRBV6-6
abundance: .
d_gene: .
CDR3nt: TGTGCCAGCAGTTACTCGACCCGGACAGACGATGGCTACACCTTC
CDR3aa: CASSYSTRTDDGYTF

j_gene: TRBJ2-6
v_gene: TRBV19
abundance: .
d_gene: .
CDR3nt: TGTGCCAGTAATAACCCAGGGGAAACTGGGGCCAACGTCCTGACTTTC
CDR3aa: CASNNPGETGANVLTF

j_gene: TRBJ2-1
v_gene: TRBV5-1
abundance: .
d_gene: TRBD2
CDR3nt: TGCGCCAGCAGCTTCCCTAGCGGGAGCTTTAATGAGCAGTTCTTC
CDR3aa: CASSFPSGSFNEQFF

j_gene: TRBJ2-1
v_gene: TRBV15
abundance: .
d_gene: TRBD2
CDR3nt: TGTGCCACCAGCAGAGGACTAGCGGGAGGAACTGAGCAGTTCTTC
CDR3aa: CATSRGLAGGTEQFF

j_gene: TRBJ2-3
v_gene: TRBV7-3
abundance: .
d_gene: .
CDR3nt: TGTGCCAGCAGCTTACTAGGGTCGAGCACAGATACGCAGTATTTT
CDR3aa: CASSLLGSSTDTQYF

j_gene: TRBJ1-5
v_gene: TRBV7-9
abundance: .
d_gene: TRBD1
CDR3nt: TGTGCCAGCAGCTTAGGCCTAGGGACAGTTTATAGCAATCAGCCCCAGCATTTT
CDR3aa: CASSLGLGTVYSNQPQHF

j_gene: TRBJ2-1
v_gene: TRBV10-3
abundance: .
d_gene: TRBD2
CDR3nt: TGTGCCATCAGTGAAGGGCGGGAGCTTCGCAATGAGCAGTTCTTC
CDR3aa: CAISEGRELRNEQFF

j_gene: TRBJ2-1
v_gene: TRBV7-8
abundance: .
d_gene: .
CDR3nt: TGTGCCAGCAGCCCCCTCGGGACCCAAGGGGACAATGAGCAGTTCTTC
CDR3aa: CASSPLGTQGDNEQFF

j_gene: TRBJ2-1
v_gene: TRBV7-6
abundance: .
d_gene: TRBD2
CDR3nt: TGTGCCAGCAGCTTAGTAGTCTCTAGCGGCAATGAGCAGTTCTTC
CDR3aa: CASSLVVSSGNEQFF

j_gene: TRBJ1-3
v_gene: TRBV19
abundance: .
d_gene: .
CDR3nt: TGTGCCAGTAATCTTATGAACTCTGGAAACACCATATATTTT
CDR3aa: CASNLMNSGNTIYF

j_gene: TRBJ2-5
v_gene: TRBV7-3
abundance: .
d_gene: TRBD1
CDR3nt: TGTGCCAGCAGCTCTGCAGGGGGTTCGGGGGAGACCCAGTACTTC
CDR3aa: CASSSAGGSGETQYF

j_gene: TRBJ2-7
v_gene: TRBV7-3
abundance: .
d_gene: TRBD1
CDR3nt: TGTGCCAGCAGCCCCGACAGGGGCTACGAGCAGTACTTC
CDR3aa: CASSPDRGYEQYF

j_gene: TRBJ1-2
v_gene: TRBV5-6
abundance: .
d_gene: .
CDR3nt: TGTGCCAGCAGCTCCGGGGACTATGGCTACACCTTC
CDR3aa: CASSSGDYGYTF

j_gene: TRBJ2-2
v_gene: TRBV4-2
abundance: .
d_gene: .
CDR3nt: TGTGCCAGCAGCCAAGATGGGGCCTCCAACCCTACCGGGGAGCTGTTTTTT
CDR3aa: CASSQDGASNPTGELFF

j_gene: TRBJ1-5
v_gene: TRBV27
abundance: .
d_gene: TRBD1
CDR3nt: TGTGCCAGCAGCCAAACCCTGGGACAGGGTTTAGGCACGAATCAGCCCCAGCATTTT
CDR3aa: CASSQTLGQGLGTNQPQHF

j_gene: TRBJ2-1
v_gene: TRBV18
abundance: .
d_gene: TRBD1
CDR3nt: TGTGCCAGCTCTCTGGACAGGAGATACAATGAGCAGTTCTTC
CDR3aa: CASSLDRRYNEQFF

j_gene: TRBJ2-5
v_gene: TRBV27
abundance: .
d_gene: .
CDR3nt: TGTGCCAGCAGTTTATCAACCCAAGAGACCCAGTACTTC
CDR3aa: CASSLSTQETQYF

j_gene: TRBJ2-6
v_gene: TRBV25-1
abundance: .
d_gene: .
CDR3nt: TGTGCCAGCAGTGAATTTGAGGGGGTAACCTCTGGGGCCAACGTCCTGACTTTC
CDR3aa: CASSEFEGVTSGANVLTF

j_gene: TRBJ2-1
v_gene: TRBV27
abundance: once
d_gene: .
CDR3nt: TGTGCCAGCAGTTTATCACTGGGGAACAATGAGCAGTTCTTC
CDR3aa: CASSLSLGNNEQFF

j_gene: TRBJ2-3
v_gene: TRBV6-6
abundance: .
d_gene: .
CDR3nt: TGTGCCAGCAGCCGGGGCGAGCCCACAGATACGCAGTATTTT
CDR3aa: CASSRGEPTDTQYF

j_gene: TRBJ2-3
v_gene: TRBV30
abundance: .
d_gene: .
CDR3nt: TGTGCCTGGCGGAGGGGGGGAGATACGCAGTATTTT
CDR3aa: CAWRRGGDTQYF

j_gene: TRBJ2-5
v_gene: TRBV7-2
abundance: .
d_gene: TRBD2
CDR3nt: TGTGCCAGCAGCCAGGGTGGACTAGCGGGAGTGGGGGAGACCCAGTACTTC
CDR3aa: CASSQGGLAGVGETQYF

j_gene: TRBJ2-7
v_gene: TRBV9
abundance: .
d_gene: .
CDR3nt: TGTGCCAGCAGCCCCCCCGGAGCGTCAACCTACGAGCAGTACTTC
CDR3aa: CASSPPGASTYEQYF

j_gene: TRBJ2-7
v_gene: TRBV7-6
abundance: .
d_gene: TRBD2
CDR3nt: TGTGCCAGCAGCTCCCTAGCGGGCGGCGAGCAGTACTTC
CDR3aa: CASSSLAGGEQYF

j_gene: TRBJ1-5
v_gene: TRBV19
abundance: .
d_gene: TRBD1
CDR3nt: TGTGCCAGTAGTACGGGACAGGGAAGCAATCAGCCCCAGCATTTT
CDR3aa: CASSTGQGSNQPQHF

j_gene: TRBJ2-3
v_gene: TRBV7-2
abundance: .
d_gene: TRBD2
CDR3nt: TGTGCCAGCAGCCCCCGACTAGCGGGCACAGATACGCAGTATTTT
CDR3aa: CASSPRLAGTDTQYF

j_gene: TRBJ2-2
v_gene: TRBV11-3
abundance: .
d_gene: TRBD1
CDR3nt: TGTGCCAGCAGCGTAAGGACAGGTGACACCGGGGAGCTGTTTTTT
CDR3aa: CASSVRTGDTGELFF